A single sample gave rise to the 11 T cell receptor beta chains below, sequenced in a study of blood T cells in healthy people across ages. Using a J-beta primer mix together with a sample-barcoded 5' primer, a second PCR was run for roughly 6 to 12 cycles. TCRdb independently ran MiXCR on the 5' RACE reads; one entry per CDR3 protein. Of approximately 680,000 distinct CDR3 sequences listed, approximately 31% were seen once; the top ten hold about 16%. The material sequenced was blood. The receptor source for this set is a woman older than 75 in good health.

This clonotype has at least ten counts. Sequence at one end of the junction differs from germline and may be a read error. The gene calls are TRBV20-1 and TRBJ2-5; D might be TRBD2 (5 bases). The CDR3 contains 14 residues. Germline loops: CDR1 DFQATT, CDR2 SNEGSKA (reference sequence). For the CDR3, the DNA is TGCAGTGCTAAAGCGGTGTCAACACAAGAGAACCAGTACTTC. As protein: CSAKAVSTQENQYF.

This clonotype was recorded only once. The chain employs TRBV9 and TRBJ2-1, with D perhaps TRBD1 (6 bases). V lost 2 bases to trimming and J lost 4 bases, with 13 bases between them. Germline V gives CDR1 SGDLS, CDR2 YYNGEE. There are 15 residues in the CDR3. In DNA, the CDR3 is TGTGCCAGCAGCGTCCCCGGGACACCATACAATGAGCAGTTCTTC. Amino acid sequence: CASSVPGTPYNEQFF.

J is TRBJ2-7 and V is TRBV20-1; 9 bases are shared with TRBD2. The CDR3 runs to 15 residues. V shed 2 bases, J shed 2 bases, and the junction held 7 bases outside the gene matches. The germline V gene has CDR1 DFQATT and CDR2 SNEGSKA (reference sequence). This CDR3 reads CSARNASGAPYEQYF. The CDR3 region has the DNA TGCAGTGCTAGAAATGCTAGCGGGGCCCCCTACGAGCAGTACTTC.

There are many counts of this clonotype. The V and J genes are TRBV20-1 and TRBJ2-6; unclear D gene. The germline V gene has CDR1 DFQATT and CDR2 SNEGSKA (reference sequence). Trimming pared 1 base from V and 4 bases from J, leaving 8 bases between. This CDR3 is 14 amino acids long. CDR3 protein: CSARVHPGANVLTF. CDR3 DNA sequence: TGCAGTGCTAGAGTTCATCCCGGGGCCAACGTCCTGACTTTC.

This clonotype was found a few times. This sequence joins TRBV2 and TRBJ1-6; D is uncertain. There are 15 residues in the CDR3. The germline gives CDR1 SNHLY, CDR2 FYNNEI. With 4 bases removed from V and 8 bases from J, the gap between germline ends came to 15 bases. The CDR3 DNA is TGTGCCAGCAGTGTAAGGCGTATTCTAGATTCACCCCTCCACTTT. It translates to CASSVRRILDSPLHF.

For this clonotype: A clone one base away is much larger, so this may be a read error. This chain uses TRBV7-9 with TRBJ2-7; either TRBD1 or TRBD2 may supply D (7 bases each). The J call may be mistaken, given a closer DNA end match to TRBJ2-5. The V gene's germline CDR1 is SEHNR and CDR2 FQNEAQ (reference sequence). The CDR3 is made up of 16 amino acids. CDR3 loop: CASSLVGGATGETQYF. CDR3 nucleotides: TGTGCCAGCAGCTTAGTGGGGGGGGCGACAGGGGAGACCCAGTACTTC.

On this clonotype: With a much larger clone just one base away, this may be a read error. The V call is TRBV20-1, the J call TRBJ2-5; D may be TRBD1 or TRBD2 (6 bases each). Trimming left V 0 bases short and J 11 bases short, with 19 bases between. This CDR3 is 14 amino acids long. Germline V gives CDR1 DFQATT, CDR2 SNEGSKA (reference sequence). CDR3 loop: CSARDPWGDNEQYF. The CDR3 DNA reads TGCAGTGCTAGAGATCCCTGGGGGGACAATGAGCAGTACTTC.

This clonotype appeared a few times. This chain links TRBV29-1 with TRBJ1-4; weak D call: TRBD1 (5 bases). The CDR3 length is 12 residues. The V end lost 7 bases, the J end lost 3 bases, and 9 bases lay between the germline ends. Germline V gene sequence: CDR1 SQVTM, CDR2 ANQGSEA. CDR3 sequence (DNA): TGCAGCGGGGGGTCCGCTAATGAAAAACTGTTTTTT. It encodes CSGGSANEKLFF.

This clonotype was seen many times. Here the CDR3 DNA reads TGCGCCAGCAGCTTGGATGGAACCTATGAAGCTTTCTTT. As protein: CASSLDGTYEAFF. The chain employs TRBV5-1 and TRBJ1-1; D is uncertain. Germline V lookup: CDR1 SGHRS, CDR2 YFSETQ. Trimming stripped 0 bases from V and 7 bases from J, with 10 bases between. This CDR3 is 13 amino acids long.

This clonotype has at least ten counts. This rearrangement joins TRBV6-5 to TRBJ2-5; weak D call: TRBD2 (6 bases). The CDR3 loop spans 14 amino acids. Trimming pared 2 bases from V and 3 bases from J, leaving 10 bases between. Looked up from germline, CDR1 is MNHEY and CDR2 is SVGAGI. CDR3 residues: CASSYGGKEETQYF. The CDR3, as DNA: TGTGCCAGCAGTTACGGGGGGAAGGAAGAGACCCAGTACTTC.

Ten or more counts support this clonotype. The chain employs TRBV24-1 and TRBJ2-3, with D tentatively TRBD2 (6 bases). Germline V lookup: CDR1 KGHDR, CDR2 SFDVKD. The CDR3 length is 13 residues. V lost 6 bases and J 4 bases, leaving 10 bases between the germline ends. Here the CDR3 reads CATSSWGADTQYF. The DNA for the CDR3 is TGTGCCACCAGTTCCTGGGGGGCAGATACGCAGTATTTT.